Listed below are T cell receptor beta chains from one sample, sequenced in a study of cytomegalovirus exposure and HLA in healthy donors. This table comes from immunoSEQ multiplex PCR, and its TCRdb copy is limited to in-frame clones, with some not included. The sample records 72,000 or so clones, 75% to 80% being singletons. The sequenced sample consisted of PBMCs. These receptors all stem from a young man in good health and CMV-seropositive. Each CDR3 is given with its conserved first and last residue. The order of the fields is J gene, V gene, clone size, D gene, CDR3 DNA, CDR3 protein. D genes are given only for firm matches. Part of the rows lack a size; the others show once, few, many or a class for expanded clones.

TRBJ2-1 | TRBV7-8 | - | TRBD2 | TGTGCCAGCAGCTCTCCTAGCGGGAGGAGCTCCTACAATGAGCAGTTCTTC | CASSSPSGRSSYNEQFF
TRBJ1-1 | TRBV30 | - | TRBD1 | TGTGCCTGGAGTCCCGGGGGTGTACAGGGGAACACTGAAGCCTTCTTT | CAWSPGGVQGNTEAFF
TRBJ2-4 | TRBV25-1 | - | - | TGTGCCAGCAGTCCGACAGGAGAAGCCAAAAACATTCAGTACTTC | CASSPTGEAKNIQYF
TRBJ1-2 | TRBV5-1 | - | - | TGCGCCAGCAGCTTAGACACTAACTATGGCTACACCTTC | CASSLDTNYGYTF
TRBJ2-1 | TRBV27 | few | TRBD1 | TGTGCCAGCAGTTTATTCGGACAGGAGAACAATGAGCAGTTCTTC | CASSLFGQENNEQFF
TRBJ1-5 | TRBV7-8 | few | TRBD1 | TGTGCCAGCAGCCCGGACAGGGACCGCAATCAGCCCCAGCATTTT | CASSPDRDRNQPQHF
TRBJ2-1 | TRBV7-9 | - | - | TGTGCCAGCAGCTCGAGCTCCTACAATGAGCAGTTCTTC | CASSSSSYNEQFF
TRBJ2-1 | TRBV6-4 | many | TRBD2 | TGTGCCAGCAGTGACTCAAGGCGGGGGGGCGAAGAGCAGTTCTTC | CASSDSRRGGEEQFF
TRBJ1-1 | TRBV7-9 | - | - | TGTGCCAGCAGCCGACAGATTGAAGAAGCTTTCTTT | CASSRQIEEAFF
TRBJ2-1 | TRBV6-5 | - | TRBD2 | TGTGCCAGCAGTCCTGGACTAGCGGGTCGCCAGTTCTTC | CASSPGLAGRQFF
TRBJ2-5 | TRBV10-1 | few | TRBD1 | TGCGCCAGCAGTCTCGCCGGGACAGCAAACGAAGAGACCCAGTACTTC | CASSLAGTANEETQYF
TRBJ1-1 | TRBV9 | - | - | TGTGCCAGCAGCGTAGCTCCGAGGGACACTGAAGCTTTCTTT | CASSVAPRDTEAFF
TRBJ2-5 | TRBV30 | - | TRBD2 | TGTGCCTGGAGCAAAGGGACTAGCGGGGTAGAGACCCAGTACTTC | CAWSKGTSGVETQYF
TRBJ1-6 | TRBV6-1 | - | TRBD1 | TGTGCCAGCATTTGGACAGGGGGGTCACCCCTCCACTTT | CASIWTGGSPLHF
TRBJ1-2 | TRBV29-1 | - | TRBD1 | TGCAGCGTCGAAAAGGACAGGGGCGATGGCTACACCTTC | CSVEKDRGDGYTF
TRBJ1-2 | TRBV30 | - | - | TGTGCCTGGAGTGTAACAGGGACATATGGCTACACCTTC | CAWSVTGTYGYTF
TRBJ1-2 | TRBV5-1 | - | TRBD1 | TGCGCCAGCCAAGGACAGGGGGCGGAAGGCTACACCTTC | CASQGQGAEGYTF
TRBJ1-4 | TRBV2 | - | - | TGTGCCAGCGTCGGGACATCGGGTGGAAAACTGTTTTTT | CASVGTSGGKLFF
TRBJ2-7 | TRBV30 | - | TRBD2 | TGTGCCTGGGGAGGCCTAGCGGGGACCTCCTACGAGCAGTACTTC | CAWGGLAGTSYEQYF
TRBJ1-2 | TRBV5-1 | - | - | TGCGCCAGCAGCTTGGGCGACGGAGCTAACTATGGCTACACCTTC | CASSLGDGANYGYTF
TRBJ1-5 | TRBV7-6 | - | - | TGTGCCAGCAGCTTAGATCCGGGGGGAGGACAGCCCCAGCATTTT | CASSLDPGGGQPQHF
TRBJ1-6 | TRBV30 | - | - | TGTGCCTGGAGTGTAACCAGGGGTGGGAATTCACCCCTCCACTTT | CAWSVTRGGNSPLHF
TRBJ2-3 | TRBV23-1 | - | TRBD1 | TGCGCCAGCAGTATGACAGGGGCGCGTACGGATACGCAGTATTTT | CASSMTGARTDTQYF
TRBJ1-3 | TRBV30 | - | - | TGTGCCTGCCTCGGGCGGGGCACCATATATTTT | CACLGRGTIYF
TRBJ2-7 | TRBV29-1 | - | - | TGCAGCGGTTCCGACTCGTACTCCTACGAGCAGTACTTC | CSGSDSYSYEQYF
TRBJ2-3 | TRBV5-6 | - | TRBD1 | TGTGCCAGCAGCTCCCTTCATGACCAAAGGGGGCCAGATACGCAGTATTTT | CASSSLHDQRGPDTQYF
TRBJ1-1 | TRBV6-1 | - | - | TGTGCCAGCAGTGAACAGGCGAACACTGAAGCTTTCTTT | CASSEQANTEAFF
TRBJ2-1 | TRBV4-2 | - | TRBD2 | TGTGCCAGCAGCCAAACCGGGACTAACTCCTACAATGAGCAGTTCTTC | CASSQTGTNSYNEQFF
TRBJ2-4 | TRBV6-6 | - | - | TGTGCCAGCAGTTACCTACAGGAAGTAGCCAAAAACATTCAGTACTTC | CASSYLQEVAKNIQYF
TRBJ2-1 | TRBV5-8 | - | - | TGTGCCAGCAGCTTGCAAGCTATAGATGAGCAGTTCTTC | CASSLQAIDEQFF
TRBJ1-2 | TRBV6-1 | - | TRBD1 | TGTGCCAGCACCTTGGGACAGGGGAATAGTGGCTACACCTTC | CASTLGQGNSGYTF
TRBJ1-2 | TRBV5-6 | - | - | TGTGCCAGCAGCCCGGCCGGGACATCAAAAGGATACTATGGCTACACCTTC | CASSPAGTSKGYYGYTF
TRBJ2-7 | TRBV7-7 | - | - | TGTGCTAGCAGCCTCGGCCCTTGGAGGAACTACGAGCAGTACTTC | CASSLGPWRNYEQYF
TRBJ2-5 | TRBV13 | - | - | TGTGCCAGCAGCTTAGGACGAGGAATAGAGACCCAGTACTTC | CASSLGRGIETQYF
TRBJ1-2 | TRBV11-1 | - | TRBD1 | TGTGCCAGCAGCCTCAGGGGGAGCTATGGCTACACCTTC | CASSLRGSYGYTF
TRBJ1-5 | TRBV19 | - | - | TGTGCCAGTAGTATGGACTGGGGACAGCCCCAGCATTTT | CASSMDWGQPQHF
TRBJ1-3 | TRBV15 | - | - | TGTGCCACCAGCGGCGGGACGGCTGGAAACACCATATATTTT | CATSGGTAGNTIYF
TRBJ1-2 | TRBV7-8 | - | - | TGTGCCAGCAGCCCTAGGCTAGGGGTAGGGACCTTC | CASSPRLGVGTF
TRBJ1-1 | TRBV11-2 | once | TRBD1 | TGTGCCAGCAGCTTTGGACAGGGGGCGACTGAAGCTTTCTTT | CASSFGQGATEAFF
TRBJ1-2 | TRBV19 | - | - | TGTGCCAGTAGCCGGACAGCTTCGAACTATGGCTACACCTTC | CASSRTASNYGYTF
TRBJ1-6 | TRBV6-5 | - | - | TGTGCCAGCAGTTACGACTCCTCCTCACCCCTCCACTTT | CASSYDSSSPLHF
TRBJ2-2 | TRBV6-5 | - | TRBD1 | TGTGCCAGCAGTACTGGACAGGCCGGGGAGCTGTTTTTT | CASSTGQAGELFF
TRBJ1-1 | TRBV2 | - | - | TGTGCCAGCAGTGAAGCGGGCAGGGGGAACACTGAAGCTTTCTTT | CASSEAGRGNTEAFF
TRBJ1-2 | TRBV2 | - | - | TGTGCCAGCAGTGAAAGGGGATCAGCCTATGGCTACACCTTC | CASSERGSAYGYTF